Following are 5 T cell receptor beta chains from one sample sequenced in a study of cytomegalovirus exposure and HLA in healthy donors. PCR primers comprised 60 Vbeta and 13 Jbeta primers. The data were produced by immunoSEQ multiplex PCR, yet TCRdb's version contains in-frame clones alone and is incomplete. The table records 200,000 to 250,000 clones, 77% of them present only once. Sample: PBMCs. These receptors were obtained from a woman aged 55-70 years in good health and CMV-seropositive.

The chain joins TRBV30 to TRBJ1-3; D remains ambiguous. The CDR3 runs 15 residues. Germline V gives CDR1 GTSNPN, CDR2 SVGIG (reference sequence). The CDR3 region is CAFNVPRFSGNTIYF. CDR3 DNA sequence: TGTGCTTTTAATGTTCCCAGATTCTCTGGAAACACCATATATTTT. Combining the CDR3 with reference TRBV30 and TRBJ1-3 gives the whole variable domain SQTIHQWPATLVQPVGSPLSLECTVEGTSNPNLYWYRQAAGRGLQLLFYSVGIGQISSEVPQNLSASRPQDRQFILSSKKLLLSDSGFYLCAFNVPRFSGNTIYFGEGSWLTVV.

The rearrangement joins TRBV5-1 to TRBJ2-6, with D possibly matching TRBD1 (6 bases). Trimming pared 6 bases from V and 1 base from J, leaving 11 bases between. CDR1 SGHRS and CDR2 YFSETQ come from the germline V gene. The length of the CDR3 is 15 residues. CDR3 amino acids: CASTIGGSGANVLTF. The CDR3 DNA reads TGCGCCAGCACCATAGGGGGTTCTGGGGCCAACGTCCTGACTTTC.

This rearrangement joins TRBV2 to TRBJ1-5; TRBD1 agrees at 7 bases. V shed 3 bases, J shed 3 bases, and the junction held 2 bases outside the gene matches. CDR1 and CDR2 from the germline V gene are SNHLY and FYNNEI. This CDR3 is 14 amino acids long. CDR3 sequence reads: CASSDRGFNQPQHF. In DNA form, the CDR3 reads TGTGCCAGCAGTGACAGGGGGTTCAATCAGCCCCAGCATTTT.

The chain recombines TRBV29-1 with TRBJ2-5; 9 bases are shared with TRBD1. Trimming took 7 bases from V and 5 from J; bases not matched to a gene: 8. The germline V gene has CDR1 SQVTM and CDR2 ANQGSEA. The CDR3 is made up of 13 amino acids. For the CDR3, the DNA is TGCAGCGCCCACAGGGGGCTAGGGGAGACCCAGTACTTC. It translates to CSAHRGLGETQYF.

The CDR3, as DNA: TGTGCCACCAAGACAGCTGGCTACACCTTC. Amino acid sequence: CATKTAGYTF. V and J are TRBV7-5 and TRBJ1-2; TRBD1 reflects the table's D call only, with no check against the DNA. TRBV7-5 is given as a pseudogene. The CDR3 has 10 residues.